The entry below gives a single T cell receptor beta chain sequence along with its context. Its antigen is currently unknown. The germline CDR1 and CDR2 sequences are SGDLS and YYNGEE. V was shortened by 4 bases and J by 2 bases, with 20 bases between the two germline ends. This CDR3 comprises 17 residues. This sample was taken from a study of cytomegalovirus exposure and HLA in healthy donors. Study context: Earlier sequencing of some 190 million T cells yielded nearly 120 million unique TCR beta sequences.

Whole-study findings and limits: According to an earlier analysis, most TCR beta V segments yielded productive rearrangements about 87% or about 30% of the time. Links to common viral pathogens appeared, in a later analysis, for several of the most significant clusters.

Both 60 Vbeta primers and 13 Jbeta primers went into the PCR. TCRdb's table, derived via immunoSEQ multiplex PCR, lists solely in-frame clones and lacks some. The sample includes approximately 160,000 clones, 65% to 90% of them seen just once. The J gene is TRBJ2-3, the V gene TRBV9; possibly TRBD2 for D (5 bases). The sequenced sample was PBMCs. The receptor was isolated from a human donor in good health. CDR3 amino acids: CASSSRVGGRFTDTQYF. The CDR3 DNA reads as TGTGCCAGCAGCTCACGCGTAGGCGGGCGATTCACAGATACGCAGTATTTT. The full variable domain, its missing parts supplied by reference TRBV9 and TRBJ2-3, is DSGVTQTPKHLITATGQRVTLRCSPRSGDLSVYWYQQSLDQGLQFLIQYYNGEERAKGNILERFSAQQFPDLHSELNLSSLELGDSALYFCASSSRVGGRFTDTQYFGPGTRLTVL.